The present T cell receptor beta chain was sequenced within a study of vaccination and CD4 T cells after COVID-19. The overall study: Blood was drawn a median around 70 days post second dose, range 14 to 241. Control cultures were supplied with a CEFX pool, an HIV-1 Nef pool, or no peptide at all. The authors used overlapping spike peptides from SARS-CoV-2, HCoV-NL63, HCoV-OC43 and HCoV-229E to stimulate cells.

The Oncomine TCR Beta short-read assay was applied to DNA of cultured CD4+ T cells. Investigators isolated genomic DNA from cultured CD4+ T cells. TCRdb used MiXCR to reprocess the PCR reads, holding one entry per CDR3 protein. The sample carries about 15,000 distinct CDR3 sequences, around 49% recorded once. Points on this clonotype: Its cognate antigen is unknown.

The CDR3 loop spans 14 amino acids. Germline values: CDR1 LNHDA, CDR2 SQIVND (reference sequence). With 3 bases removed from V and 4 bases from J, the gap between germline ends came to 12 bases. Documented treatment: approximately 11-day PBMC culture with coronavirus spike peptide pools or control peptides (ViraFEST assay). This chain joins TRBV19 and TRBJ1-2; unclear D gene. The receptor comes from a human donor who had recovered from COVID-19. Sequenced here: CD4+ T cells from blood, cultured in vitro, sampled before SARS-CoV-2 vaccination. The CDR3 loop reads CASSINFRGYGYTF. The CDR3 nucleotides read TGTGCCAGTAGTATTAATTTCCGGGGCTATGGCTACACCTTC.